This TCR beta chain was observed in a study of T cell responses to AZD1222 COVID-19 vaccine. Note on this clone: The antigen remains unidentified.

Trimming removed 4 bases from V and 5 bases from J; junction bases left unmatched: 4. The germline CDR1 and CDR2 sequences are SEHNR and FQNEAQ (reference sequence). This CDR3 region has 14 residues. Study-level findings and limits: Vaccine-associated CD4 TCRs ranged over spike, dominating at 160-218 and 743-854.

The method was immunoSEQ multiplex PCR; TCRdb's version includes in-frame clones alone and lacks a portion of them. The repertoire includes some 96,000 clones, around 87% of them detected once, and under 4.5% sits in the top ten. The sample here was peripheral blood, taken on day 0 of MenACWY control vaccination. The rearrangement links TRBV7-9 to TRBJ1-2; 10 nucleotides agree with TRBD1. The source of this sequence is an adult in good health. CDR3 loop: CASSSGQGGYGYTF. The CDR3 DNA is TGTGCCAGCAGCTCAGGACAGGGGGGGTATGGCTACACCTTC.